This is a list of T cell receptor beta chains from one sample in a study of T cells after yellow fever vaccination. TCRdb reprocessed the 5' RACE reads via MiXCR and lists one record per CDR3 protein. The table has around 590,000 distinct CDR3 sequences, about 12% seen once; the top ten hold more than 13%. Source: PBMCs, taken on the day of the yellow fever booster vaccination. These receptors came from a man between 25 and 39 years old who received the YFV17D yellow fever vaccine. Each CDR3 is given with its conserved first and last residue. The D gene is left open where the match is weak. Clone size is stated in some rows and not others, as once, few, many or a class when expanded.

d_call j_call v_call clone_size cdr3_nt cdr3_aa
. TRBJ1-2 TRBV2 . TGTGCCAGCAGTGATTCGCTCACCTATGGCTACACCTTC CASSDSLTYGYTF
TRBD2 TRBJ2-1 TRBV6-6 few TGTGCCAGCACGGGACTATTTTTTTATGAGCAGTTCTTC CASTGLFFYEQFF
. TRBJ1-6 TRBV4-3 . TGCGCCAGCAGCCAAGATTCTTTGACTAATTCACCCCTCCACTTT CASSQDSLTNSPLHF
. TRBJ2-6 TRBV5-5 . TGTGCCAGCAGCTTGGTCAGAGCTGGGGCCAACGTCCTGACTTTC CASSLVRAGANVLTF
TRBD2 TRBJ2-1 TRBV20-1 . TGCAGTGCTAGAAACGTTGCTGGCGGAAGGACTAGCGGCTCCTACAATGAGCAGTTCTTC CSARNVAGGRTSGSYNEQFF
TRBD1 TRBJ2-5 TRBV20-1 few TGCAGTGCTAGAGACCGACAGGGGGCTGAGACCCAGTACTTC CSARDRQGAETQYF
. TRBJ1-1 TRBV7-2 . TGTGCCAGCAGCCCGAAGCCAGGGTCGAACACTGAAGCTTTCTTT CASSPKPGSNTEAFF
. TRBJ1-5 TRBV20-1 . TGCAGTGCGAGTTGGCTGGATCAGGGAAATCAGCCCCAGCATTTT CSASWLDQGNQPQHF
. TRBJ2-2 TRBV27 few TGTGCCAGCAGAGTGGGGCAGGTCGGCACCGGGGAGCTGTTTTTT CASRVGQVGTGELFF
. TRBJ2-4 TRBV7-2 . TGTGCCAGCAGCCCTGGCGGGATAATTCAGTACTTC CASSPGGIIQYF
TRBD2 TRBJ2-3 TRBV9 . TGTGCCAGCAGGGCTAATGTAGCGGGAGGGACCGTGGATACGCAGTATTTT CASRANVAGGTVDTQYF
TRBD2 TRBJ2-3 TRBV29-1 . TGCAGCGTTGAAGATACGGGAGGGTGGGGGGATACGCAGTATTTT CSVEDTGGWGDTQYF
TRBD1 TRBJ2-5 TRBV15 . TGTGCCACCAGCCTCGGACAGGGGGCCAGGGGGACCCAGTACTTC CATSLGQGARGTQYF
. TRBJ2-4 TRBV12-3/TRBV12-4 . TGTGCCAGCAGTCAGAGTCGGGGGCTACCTTTTTTTCTAGCCAAAAACATTCAGTACTTC CASSQSRGLPFFLAKNIQYF
. TRBJ2-5 TRBV12-3/TRBV12-4 . TGTGCCAGCAGCTCCGACCGGCTACGAGAGACCCAGTACTTC CASSSDRLRETQYF
TRBD1 TRBJ2-5 TRBV7-9 . TGTGCCAGCAGCTTAGCTCCGGGACAGGGTCAGGAGACCCAGTACTTC CASSLAPGQGQETQYF
. TRBJ2-2 TRBV29-1 . TGCAGCGCATCGAGTCAAGGGGCGAACACCGGGGAGCTGTTTTTT CSASSQGANTGELFF
. TRBJ1-1 TRBV5-1 many TGCGCCAGCAGCTGGTATGGGGAAATGAACACTGAAGCTTTCTTT CASSWYGEMNTEAFF
. TRBJ2-2 TRBV7-3 few TGTGCCAGCGCATTCATGAGGGGTAAAGGCGGGGAGCTGTTTTTT CASAFMRGKGGELFF
. TRBJ2-7 TRBV28 . TGTGCCAGCAGTTTATCCCCCGGAGTAGCGCTTGAGCAGTACTTC CASSLSPGVALEQYF
TRBD2 TRBJ2-1 TRBV6-5 . TGTGCCAGCAGTTACGCTGAGTTTAGCGGGAGCTCCTACAATGAGCAGTTCTTC CASSYAEFSGSSYNEQFF
. TRBJ2-5 TRBV7-9 few TGTGCCAGCAGCTTATATGTTGGGTTGCAGTACTTC CASSLYVGLQYF
TRBD1 TRBJ2-2 TRBV5-8 . TGTGCCACAAGGACAGGAGCGAACACCGGGGAGCTGTTTTTT CATRTGANTGELFF
. TRBJ2-7 TRBV7-2 few TGTGCCAGCAGCTCGGACAGGGACTACTACGAGCAGTACTTC CASSSDRDYYEQYF
. TRBJ2-1 TRBV7-2 few TGTGCCAGCACCCGACCCACGGGCAATGAGCAGTTCTTC CASTRPTGNEQFF
. TRBJ2-7 TRBV21-1 . TGTGCCAGCAGCAAAGGGGGACTTTGGGAGCAGTACTTC CASSKGGLWEQYF
. TRBJ2-5 TRBV28 . TGTGCCAGCAGCCCCCCTCCAAGGTTGGAGACCCAGTACTTC CASSPPPRLETQYF
. TRBJ2-1 TRBV18 many TGTGCCAGCTCACCCAAGATGGGTGAGCAGTTCTTC CASSPKMGEQFF
TRBD1 TRBJ2-5 TRBV20-1 . TGCAGTGCAAGTCCCGGGACAGGGTCAGAGACCCAGTACTTC CSASPGTGSETQYF
. TRBJ2-7 TRBV5-1 few TGCGCCAGCAGCTTGGCTCCGAGGTGGAGCTCCTACGAGCAGTACTTC CASSLAPRWSSYEQYF
. TRBJ2-3 TRBV2 many TGTGCCAGCGAGGGCTCCCCCGGAGATACGCAGTATTTT CASEGSPGDTQYF
TRBD2 TRBJ2-7 TRBV6-5 many TGTGCCAGCAGTTACGGTGGTGCGGGAGGCGTCTCCTACGAGCAGTACTTC CASSYGGAGGVSYEQYF
. TRBJ1-1 TRBV7-9 . TGTGCCAGCACCTTATCGGACACTGAAGCTTTCTTT CASTLSDTEAFF
. TRBJ2-7 TRBV6-2/TRBV6-3 many TGTGCCAGCAGTTATCCCGGGACGGGGACCTACGAGCAGTACTTC CASSYPGTGTYEQYF
. TRBJ2-1 TRBV18 few TGTGCCAGCTCACCAGTACCTAGCTGGGACAATGAGCAGTTCTTC CASSPVPSWDNEQFF
. TRBJ2-3 TRBV6-5 . TGTGCCACCCTAGTGGGCGATACGCAGTATTTT CATLVGDTQYF
. TRBJ2-7 TRBV10-3 . TGTGCCACGCAGGTGGCTTCGGGCTCCTACGAGCAGTACTTC CATQVASGSYEQYF
. TRBJ1-2 TRBV7-2 . TGTGCCAGCAGCTTACCGGGGGGTGGAGGCTACACCTTC CASSLPGGGGYTF
. TRBJ2-7 TRBV14 once TGTGCCAGCAGCCGCCTCCCGGGACCACTATACGAGCAGTACTTC CASSRLPGPLYEQYF
. TRBJ1-1 TRBV20-1 . TGCTGTGCTAGAGATCTTTCAAGGAACACTGAAGCTTTCTTT CCARDLSRNTEAFF
. TRBJ2-3 TRBV18 . TGTGCCAGCTCACCAGGTCGCCGGACAGATACGCAGTATTTT CASSPGRRTDTQYF
. TRBJ2-1 TRBV20-1 few TGCAGTGCTAGATATTATGGGCCCAATGAGCAGTTCTTC CSARYYGPNEQFF
. TRBJ1-1 TRBV7-2 . TGTGCCAGCAGCTTATGGCAGAGAACGGAAGCTTTCTTT CASSLWQRTEAFF
TRBD2 TRBJ2-7 TRBV4-3 . TGCGCCAGCAGCCAAGTTCCTAGCGGGAGGTACGAGCAGTACTTC CASSQVPSGRYEQYF
. TRBJ2-7 TRBV4-1 few TGCGCCAGCAGCCAGATCCCGACCGGCGGGAACAACGAGCAGTACTTC CASSQIPTGGNNEQYF
. TRBJ2-3 TRBV6-2/TRBV6-3 few TGTGCCAGCAGTTACCCCAGGGTTGTGGCGTCAACAGATACGCAGTATTTT CASSYPRVVASTDTQYF
. TRBJ2-5 TRBV12-3/TRBV12-4 few TGTGCCAGCAGTTTGGTGGCTGGGACCCAGTACTTC CASSLVAGTQYF
. TRBJ2-1 TRBV20-1 few TGCAGTGCTAGCGGGGGTGATGAGCAGTTCTTC CSASGGDEQFF
TRBD1 TRBJ2-2 TRBV25-1 few TGTGCCAGCAGTGGGACAGGTCGGCCCGGGGAGCTGTTTTTT CASSGTGRPGELFF
. TRBJ2-1 TRBV7-2 . TGTGCCAGCAGTCTCTCGCGGGAATCCAATGAGCAGTTCTTC CASSLSRESNEQFF
. TRBJ2-7 TRBV7-3 many TGTGCCAGCAGCTTGTTGCAGGGCTACGAGCAGTACTTC CASSLLQGYEQYF